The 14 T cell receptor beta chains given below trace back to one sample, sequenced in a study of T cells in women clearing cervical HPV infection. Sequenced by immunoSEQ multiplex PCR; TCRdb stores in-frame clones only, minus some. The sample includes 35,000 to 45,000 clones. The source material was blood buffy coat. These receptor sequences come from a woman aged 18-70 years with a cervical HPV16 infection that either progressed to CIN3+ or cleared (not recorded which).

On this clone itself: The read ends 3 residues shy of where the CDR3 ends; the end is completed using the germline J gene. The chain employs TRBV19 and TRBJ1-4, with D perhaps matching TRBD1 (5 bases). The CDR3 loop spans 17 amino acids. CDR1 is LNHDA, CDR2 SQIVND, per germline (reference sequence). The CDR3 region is CASSIGRRTSGANVLFF. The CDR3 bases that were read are TGTGCCAGTAGTATTGGCCGTAGAACCTCTGGGGCCAACGTA.

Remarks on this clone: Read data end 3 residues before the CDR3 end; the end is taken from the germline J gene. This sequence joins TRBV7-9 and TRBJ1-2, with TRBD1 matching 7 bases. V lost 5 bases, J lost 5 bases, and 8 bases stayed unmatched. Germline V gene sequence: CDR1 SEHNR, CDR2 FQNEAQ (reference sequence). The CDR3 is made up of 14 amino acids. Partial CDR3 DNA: TGTGCCAGCAGCATAGGGACAGCCCTTTATGGC. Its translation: CASSIGTALYG. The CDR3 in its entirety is CASSIGTALYGYTF. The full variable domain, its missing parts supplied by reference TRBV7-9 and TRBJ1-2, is DTGVSQNPRHKITKRGQNVTFRCDPISEHNRLYWYRQTLGQGPEFLTYFQNEAQLEKSRLLSDRFSAERPKGSFSTLEIQRTEQGDSAMYLCASSIGTALYGYTFGSGTRLTVV.

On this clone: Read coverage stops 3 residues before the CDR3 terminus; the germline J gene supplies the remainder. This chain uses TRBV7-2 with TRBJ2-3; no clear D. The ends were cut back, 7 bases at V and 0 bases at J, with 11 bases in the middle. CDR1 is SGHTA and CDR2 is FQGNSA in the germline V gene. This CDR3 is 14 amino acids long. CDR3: CASTYPGSTDTQYF. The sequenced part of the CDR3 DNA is TGTGCCAGCACCTACCCGGGTAGCACAGATACG.

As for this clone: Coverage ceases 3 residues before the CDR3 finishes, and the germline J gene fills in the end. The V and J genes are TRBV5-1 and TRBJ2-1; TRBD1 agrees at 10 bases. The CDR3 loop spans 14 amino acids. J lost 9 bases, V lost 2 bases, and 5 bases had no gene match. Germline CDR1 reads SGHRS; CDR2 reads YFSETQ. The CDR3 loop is CASSLGDRGIEQFF. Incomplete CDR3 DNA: TGCGCCAGCAGCTTAGGGGACAGGGGTATTGAG. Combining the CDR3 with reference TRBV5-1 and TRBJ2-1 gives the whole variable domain KAGVTQTPRYLIKTRGQQVTLSCSPISGHRSVSWYQQTPGQGLQFLFEYFSETQRNKGNFPGRFSGRQFSNSRSEMNVSTLELGDSALYLCASSLGDRGIEQFFGPGTRLTVL.

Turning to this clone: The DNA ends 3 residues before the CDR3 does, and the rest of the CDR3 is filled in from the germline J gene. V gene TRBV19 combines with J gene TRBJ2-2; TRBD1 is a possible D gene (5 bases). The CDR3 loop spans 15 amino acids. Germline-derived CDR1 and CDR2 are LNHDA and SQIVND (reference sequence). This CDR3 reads CASSPPGRANEKLFF. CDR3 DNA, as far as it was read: TGTGCCAGTAGCCCTCCCGGCAGGGCGAATGAAAAG.

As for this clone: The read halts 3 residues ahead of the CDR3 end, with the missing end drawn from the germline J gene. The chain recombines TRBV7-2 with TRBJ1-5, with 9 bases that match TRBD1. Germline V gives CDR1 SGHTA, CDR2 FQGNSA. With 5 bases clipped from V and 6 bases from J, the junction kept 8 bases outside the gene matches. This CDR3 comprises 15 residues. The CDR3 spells CASSGYRQGVQPQHF. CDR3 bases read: TGTGCCAGCAGCGGCTACCGACAGGGGGTTCAGCCC.

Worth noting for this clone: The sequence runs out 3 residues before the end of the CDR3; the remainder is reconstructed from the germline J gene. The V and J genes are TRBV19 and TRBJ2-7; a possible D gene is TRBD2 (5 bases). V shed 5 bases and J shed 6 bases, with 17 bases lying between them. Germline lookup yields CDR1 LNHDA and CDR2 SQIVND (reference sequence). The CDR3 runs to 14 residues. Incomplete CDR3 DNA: TGTGCCAGTAGTGGAGGTCACGTCGGGGTCGAG. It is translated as CASSGGHVGVE. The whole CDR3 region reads CASSGGHVGVEQYF.

The CDR3 is CASSLFLSGANVLTF. The CDR3 bases that were read are TGTGCCAGCAGCCTTTTCCTGTCTGGGGCCAACGTC. The chain is built from TRBV12-3 or TRBV12-4 and TRBJ2-6, with D uncertain. The read comes to an end 3 residues before the CDR3 does, leaving the germline J gene to fill in the end. The CDR3 sequence is 15 residues long. Trimming stripped 6 bases from V and 1 base from J, with 10 bases between.

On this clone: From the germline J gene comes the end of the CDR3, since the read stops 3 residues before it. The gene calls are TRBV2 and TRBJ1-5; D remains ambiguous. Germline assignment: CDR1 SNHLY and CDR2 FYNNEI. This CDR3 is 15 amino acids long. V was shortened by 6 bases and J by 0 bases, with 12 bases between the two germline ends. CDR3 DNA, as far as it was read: TGTGCCAGCAGACCCACAGCTTATAGCAATCAGCCC. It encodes CASRPTAYSNQP. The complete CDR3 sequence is CASRPTAYSNQPQHF.

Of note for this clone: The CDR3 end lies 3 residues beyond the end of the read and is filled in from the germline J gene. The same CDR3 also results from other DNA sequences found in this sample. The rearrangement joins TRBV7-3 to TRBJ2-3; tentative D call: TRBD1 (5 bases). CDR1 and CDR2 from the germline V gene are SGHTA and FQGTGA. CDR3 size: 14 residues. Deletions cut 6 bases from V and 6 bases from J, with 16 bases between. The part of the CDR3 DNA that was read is TGTGCCAGCAGTCCTCGGCAGGGCTTCGATACG. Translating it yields CASSPRQGFDT. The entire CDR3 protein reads CASSPRQGFDTQYF. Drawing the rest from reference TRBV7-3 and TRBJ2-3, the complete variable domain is GAGVSQTPSNKVTEKGKYVELRCDPISGHTALYWYRQSLGQGPEFLIYFQGTGAADDSGLPNDRFFAVRPEGSVSTLKIQRTERGDSAVYLCASSPRQGFDTQYFGPGTRLTVL.

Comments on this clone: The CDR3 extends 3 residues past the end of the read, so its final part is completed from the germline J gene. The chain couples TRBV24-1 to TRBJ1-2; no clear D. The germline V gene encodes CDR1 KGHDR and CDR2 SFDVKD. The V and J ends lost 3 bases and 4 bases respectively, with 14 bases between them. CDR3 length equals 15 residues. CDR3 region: CATSDPNSPFYGYTF. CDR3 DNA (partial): TGTGCCACCAGTGATCCAAACAGTCCTTTCTATGGC.

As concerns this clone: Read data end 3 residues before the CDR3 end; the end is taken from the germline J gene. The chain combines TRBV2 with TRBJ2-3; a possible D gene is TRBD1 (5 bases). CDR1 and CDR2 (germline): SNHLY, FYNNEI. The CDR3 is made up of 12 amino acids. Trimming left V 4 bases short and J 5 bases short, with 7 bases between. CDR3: CASSGGRDTQYF. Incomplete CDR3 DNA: TGTGCCAGCAGTGGGGGCAGAGATACG.

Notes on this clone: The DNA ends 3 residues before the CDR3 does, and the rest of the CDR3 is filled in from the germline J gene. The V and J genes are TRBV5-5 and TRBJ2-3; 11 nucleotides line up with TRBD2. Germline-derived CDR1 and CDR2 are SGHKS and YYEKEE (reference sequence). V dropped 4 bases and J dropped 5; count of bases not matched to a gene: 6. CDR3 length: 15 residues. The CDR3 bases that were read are TGTGCCAGCAGCCCAGGACTAGCGGGTGGAGATACG. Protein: CASSPGLAGGDT. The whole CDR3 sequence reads CASSPGLAGGDTQYF.

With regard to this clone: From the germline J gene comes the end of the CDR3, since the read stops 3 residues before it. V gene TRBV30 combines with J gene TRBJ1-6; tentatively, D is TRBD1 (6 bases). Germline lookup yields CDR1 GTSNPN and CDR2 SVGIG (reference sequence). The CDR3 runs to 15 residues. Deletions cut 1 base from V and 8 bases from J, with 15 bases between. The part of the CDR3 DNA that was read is TGTGCCTGGAGTGAAGGGGGGGACCACGATTCACCC. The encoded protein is CAWSEGGDHDSP. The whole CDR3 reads CAWSEGGDHDSPLHF.